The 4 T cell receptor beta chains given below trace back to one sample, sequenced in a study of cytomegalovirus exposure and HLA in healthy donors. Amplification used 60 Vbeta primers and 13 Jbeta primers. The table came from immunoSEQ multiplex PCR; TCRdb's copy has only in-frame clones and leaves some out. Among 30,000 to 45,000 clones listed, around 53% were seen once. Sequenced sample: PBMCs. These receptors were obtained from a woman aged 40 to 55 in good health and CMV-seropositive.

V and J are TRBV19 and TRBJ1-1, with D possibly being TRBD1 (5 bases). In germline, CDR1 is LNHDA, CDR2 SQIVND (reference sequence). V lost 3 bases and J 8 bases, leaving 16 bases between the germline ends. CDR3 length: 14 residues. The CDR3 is CASSITGGVWEAFF. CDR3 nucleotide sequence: TGTGCCAGTAGTATCACCGGGGGGGTCTGGGAAGCTTTCTTT.

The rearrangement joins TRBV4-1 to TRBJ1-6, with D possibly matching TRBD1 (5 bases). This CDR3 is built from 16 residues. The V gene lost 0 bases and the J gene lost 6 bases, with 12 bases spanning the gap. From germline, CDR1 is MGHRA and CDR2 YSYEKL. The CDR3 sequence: CASSQDWGLSNSPLHF. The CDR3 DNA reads TGCGCCAGCAGCCAAGATTGGGGACTGAGTAATTCACCCCTCCACTTT.

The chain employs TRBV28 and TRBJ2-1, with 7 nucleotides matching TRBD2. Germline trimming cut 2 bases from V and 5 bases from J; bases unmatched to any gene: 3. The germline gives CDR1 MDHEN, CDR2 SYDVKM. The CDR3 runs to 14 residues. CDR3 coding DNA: TGTGCCAGCAGTTTAGCGGGAGTGGACAATGAGCAGTTCTTC. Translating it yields CASSLAGVDNEQFF.

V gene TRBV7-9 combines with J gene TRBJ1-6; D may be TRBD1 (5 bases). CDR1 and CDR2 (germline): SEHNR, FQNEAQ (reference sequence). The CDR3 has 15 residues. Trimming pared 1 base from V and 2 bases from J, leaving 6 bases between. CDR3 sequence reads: CASSLGTPYNSPLHF. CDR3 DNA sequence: TGTGCCAGCAGCTTAGGGACACCCTATAATTCACCCCTCCACTTT.